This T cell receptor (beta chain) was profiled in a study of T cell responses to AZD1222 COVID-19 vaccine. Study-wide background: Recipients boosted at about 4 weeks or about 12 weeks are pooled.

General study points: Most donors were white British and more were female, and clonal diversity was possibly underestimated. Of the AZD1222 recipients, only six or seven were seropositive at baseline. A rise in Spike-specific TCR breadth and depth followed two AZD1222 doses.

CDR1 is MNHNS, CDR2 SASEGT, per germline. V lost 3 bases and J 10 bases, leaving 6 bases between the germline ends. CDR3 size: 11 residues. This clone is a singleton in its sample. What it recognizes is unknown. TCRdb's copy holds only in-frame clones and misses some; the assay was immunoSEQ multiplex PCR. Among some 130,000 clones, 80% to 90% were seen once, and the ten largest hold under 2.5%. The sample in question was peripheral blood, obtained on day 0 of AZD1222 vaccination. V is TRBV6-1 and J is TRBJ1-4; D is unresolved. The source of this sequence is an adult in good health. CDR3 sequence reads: CASSEGGKLFF. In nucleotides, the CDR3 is TGTGCCAGCAGTGAGGGAGGAAAACTGTTTTTT.